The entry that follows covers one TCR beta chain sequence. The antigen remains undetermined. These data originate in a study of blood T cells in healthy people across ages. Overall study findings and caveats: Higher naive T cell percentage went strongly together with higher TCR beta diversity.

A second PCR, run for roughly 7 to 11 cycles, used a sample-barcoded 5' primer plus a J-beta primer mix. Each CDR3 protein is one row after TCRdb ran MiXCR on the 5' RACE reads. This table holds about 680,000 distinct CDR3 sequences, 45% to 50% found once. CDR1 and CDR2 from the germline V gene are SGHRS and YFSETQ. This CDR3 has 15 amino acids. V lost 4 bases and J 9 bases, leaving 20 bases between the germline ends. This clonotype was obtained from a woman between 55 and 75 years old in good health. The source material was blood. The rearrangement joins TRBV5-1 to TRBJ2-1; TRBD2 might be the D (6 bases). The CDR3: CASSLYPGSIGEQFF. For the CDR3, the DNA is TGCGCCAGCAGCCTATATCCCGGGAGTATCGGTGAGCAGTTCTTC.